The 30 T cell receptor beta chains below come from one sample, sequenced in a study of CD8+CD57+ T cells in acquired aplastic anemia. Genomic DNA was employed as the template in profiling TCR beta VDJ and CDR3. In TCRdb, the reads were re-called with MiXCR into one record per CDR3 protein. The sample includes under 200,000 distinct CDR3 sequences, less than 60% of them seen just once. Patients included in sequencing had previously demonstrated CD8+CD57+ cell expansion by flow cytometry. The source material was sorted CD4+, CD8+, or CD8+CD57+ T cells (not recorded which) from PBMCs. The receptor set was obtained from a human donor with aplastic anemia.

This clonotype is a singleton in its sample. The chain uses TRBV10-3 and TRBJ2-1; D possibly corresponds to TRBD1 (8 bases). This CDR3 region has 15 residues. Trimming pared 2 bases from V and 15 bases from J, leaving 23 bases between. Germline V lookup: CDR1 ENHRY, CDR2 SYGVKD. Here the CDR3 DNA reads TGTGCCATCAGTGAGGACAGGGGCCTGGGGGGGCAACGGTTCTTC. Protein sequence: CAISEDRGLGGQRFF.

The chain combines TRBV19 with TRBJ2-7; D tentatively reads TRBD1 or TRBD2 (5 bases each). This CDR3 has 15 amino acids. From germline, CDR1 is LNHDA and CDR2 SQIVND (reference sequence). V shed 5 bases and J shed 0 bases, with 14 bases lying between them. Written as DNA, the CDR3 is TGTGCCAGTAGTCAAGGGACGGAGAGCTCCTACGAGCAGTACTTC. Protein sequence: CASSQGTESSYEQYF.

The genes are TRBV29-1 and TRBJ2-1; TRBD2 matches 12 bases. In germline, CDR1 is SQVTM, CDR2 ANQGSEA. V lost 6 bases, J lost 4 bases, and 4 bases stayed unmatched. This CDR3 has 14 residues. The DNA for the CDR3 is TGCAGCGTATTGACTAGCGGGAGTTACAATGAGCAGTTCTTC. Translated, it gives CSVLTSGSYNEQFF.

The rearrangement uses TRBV29-1 and TRBJ2-3; TRBD2 matches 8 bases. Trimming at V came to 6 bases and at J to 4 bases, leaving 3 bases not matched to a gene. The CDR3 has 12 amino acids. Germline loops: CDR1 SQVTM, CDR2 ANQGSEA. CDR3: CSVSGGADTQYF. In DNA form, the CDR3 reads TGCAGCGTGAGCGGGGGCGCAGATACGCAGTATTTT.

The gene calls are TRBV5-1 and TRBJ1-2, with D hard to call. Deletions cut 0 bases from V and 4 bases from J, with 13 bases between. Germline CDR1 is SGHRS and CDR2 is YFSETQ. The CDR3 consists of 15 residues. Here the CDR3 reads CASSLEAGRGYGYTF. CDR3 coding DNA: TGCGCCAGCAGCTTGGAGGCAGGCCGGGGCTATGGCTACACCTTC.

CDR3 nucleotides: TGCGCCAGCAGCCAAGATGGGGGGGGGGACTCTAATTCACCCCTCCACTTT. Protein product: CASSQDGGGDSNSPLHF. The rearrangement joins TRBV10-1 to TRBJ1-6, with D perhaps TRBD1 (5 bases). Per the germline V gene, CDR1 is WNHNN and CDR2 is SYGVQD (reference sequence). The CDR3 is 17 amino acids. V lost 6 bases, J lost 6 bases, and 21 bases lay in between.

This clonotype was counted only a few times. The chain employs TRBV24-1 and TRBJ2-3, with TRBD1 identical over 11 bases. The germline gives CDR1 KGHDR, CDR2 SFDVKD. The CDR3 runs to 16 residues. With V trimmed by 3 bases and J by 0 bases, 1 base remained unmatched. The CDR3 DNA reads TGTGCCACCAGTGATGGGGACAGGGGGAGCACAGATACGCAGTATTTT. Protein sequence: CATSDGDRGSTDTQYF.

This sequence joins TRBV19 and TRBJ2-7; no clear D. The germline V gene has CDR1 LNHDA and CDR2 SQIVND (reference sequence). V lost 3 bases and J 2 bases, leaving 11 bases between the germline ends. This CDR3 spans 14 amino acids. The CDR3 coding sequence is TGTGCCAGTAGTATCGTGGACGGCGCCTACGAGCAGTACTTC. Amino acids: CASSIVDGAYEQYF. The full variable domain, with the rest looked up from reference TRBV19 and TRBJ2-7, is DGGITQSPKYLFRKEGQNVTLSCEQNLNHDAMYWYRQDPGQGLRLIYYSQIVNDFQKGDIAEGYSVSREKKESFPLTVTSAQKNPTAFYLCASSIVDGAYEQYFGPGTRLTVT.

This clonotype was recorded at least ten times. V and J are TRBV11-2 and TRBJ2-3, with D unclear. The CDR3 is 16 residues long. V was trimmed by 5 bases and J by 6 bases, leaving 21 bases between them. The germline V gene encodes CDR1 SGHAT and CDR2 FQNNGV. The CDR3 DNA reads TGTGCCAGCAGCGTGCAAGGATCAAATCCCTATGATACGCAGTATTTT. Encoded protein: CASSVQGSNPYDTQYF. Full variable domain (outside the CDR3, taken from reference TRBV11-2 and TRBJ2-3): EAGVAQSPRYKIIEKRQSVAFWCNPISGHATLYWYQQILGQGPKLLIQFQNNGVVDDSQLPKDRFSAERLKGVDSTLKIQPAKLEDSAVYLCASSVQGSNPYDTQYFGPGTRLTVL.

The chain recombines TRBV20-1 with TRBJ2-3, with 8 bases matching TRBD2. From germline, CDR1 is DFQATT and CDR2 SNEGSKA (reference sequence). The CDR3 is made up of 12 amino acids. Trimming removed 6 bases from V and 4 bases from J; junction bases left unmatched: 3. CDR3 nucleotide sequence: TGCAGTGCCCTCGGGGGGGCAGATACGCAGTATTTT. Its protein product is CSALGGADTQYF.

The chain is built from TRBV7-9 and TRBJ1-2; no definite D call. Germline V CDR1 and CDR2: SEHNR, FQNEAQ (reference sequence). Trimming shortened V by 5 bases and J by 7 bases, and 14 bases separated the two germline ends. The CDR3 consists of 13 residues. This CDR3 is CASSRREGAGYTF. CDR3 coding DNA: TGTGCCAGCAGCCGAAGAGAAGGAGCTGGCTACACCTTC.

Ten or more counts support this clonotype. The chain couples TRBV2 to TRBJ2-5; no definite D call. The V and J ends lost 0 bases and 4 bases respectively, with 12 bases between them. The CDR3 runs 15 residues. Germline lookup yields CDR1 SNHLY and CDR2 FYNNEI. The CDR3 sequence is CASSEALSDGETQYF. In nucleotides, the CDR3 is TGTGCCAGCAGTGAAGCCCTCAGCGACGGAGAGACCCAGTACTTC.

In this sample, this clonotype turned up many times. The chain is built from TRBV9 and TRBJ1-1; D not certain. Germline-derived CDR1 and CDR2 are SGDLS and YYNGEE. The germline V and J ends were trimmed by 3 bases and 4 bases, with 16 bases remaining between them. This CDR3 comprises 15 residues. The CDR3 sequence: CASSAAGSLGTEAFF. The CDR3 DNA follows: TGTGCCAGCAGCGCCGCGGGGAGCTTGGGCACTGAAGCTTTCTTT.

This clonotype was recorded many times. At one end the junction does not follow the germline gene, possibly because of a read error. V is TRBV5-1 and J is TRBJ1-2; 7 bases map to TRBD1. Germline V lookup: CDR1 SGHRS, CDR2 YFSETQ. This CDR3 spans 12 amino acids. The CDR3 nucleotides read TGCGCCAGCAGCAAGTTAGAGGGACAGACTTCCTTC. Amino acids: CASSKLEGQTSF.

This clonotype came up a few times. Likely a read error: the CDR3 ends without its conserved phenylalanine or tryptophan. This chain joins TRBV2 and TRBJ2-5; 10 bases match TRBD1. The V gene's germline CDR1 is SNHLY and CDR2 FYNNEI. V shed 5 bases and J 11 bases; nucleotides not matched to a gene: 14. The CDR3 has 15 residues. CDR3 loop: CASSFSGQGYGEQYV. CDR3 sequence (DNA): TGTGCCAGCAGTTTTTCGGGACAGGGGTATGGGGAGCAGTACGTC.

J is TRBJ2-7 and V is TRBV5-4, with 7 positions matching TRBD2. The ends lost 0 bases at V and 3 bases at J; junction bases unmatched: 3. CDR1 and CDR2 from the germline V gene are SGHNT and YYREEE (reference sequence). The CDR3 spans 14 residues. The DNA for the CDR3 is TGTGCCAGCAGCTTGGGCAGGACTAGCTACGAGCAGTACGTC. Amino acid sequence: CASSLGRTSYEQYV.

This clonotype was recorded at least ten times. The chain recombines TRBV19 with TRBJ2-3; 7 nucleotides line up with TRBD1. After removal of 1 base from V and 5 bases from J, the junction contained 9 bases not matched to a gene. CDR3 size: 16 residues. Germline loops: CDR1 LNHDA, CDR2 SQIVND (reference sequence). CDR3 loop: CASSIGRGQGEDTQYF. The CDR3 DNA reads as TGTGCCAGTAGTATAGGACGTGGGCAGGGGGAAGATACGCAGTATTTT.

This clonotype was observed many times. The chain joins TRBV6-6 to TRBJ1-1; perhaps TRBD1 as D (5 bases). V lost 1 base, J lost 7 bases, and 10 bases lay in between. Germline lookup yields CDR1 MNHNY and CDR2 SVGAGI (reference sequence). The CDR3 has 13 amino acids. The CDR3 reads CASSYFPGSEAFF. The CDR3 DNA reads TGTGCCAGCAGTTACTTTCCAGGGAGTGAAGCTTTCTTT.

The V and J genes are TRBV7-7 and TRBJ2-3; D is possibly TRBD1 (6 bases). CDR1 SSHAT and CDR2 FNYEAQ come from the germline V gene (reference sequence). This CDR3 comprises 13 residues. V was shortened by 6 bases and J by 3 bases, with 10 bases between the two germline ends. The chain's CDR3 is CASSFTGTDTQYF. The DNA of the CDR3 is TGTGCCAGCAGTTTTACAGGGACAGATACGCAGTATTTT.

This clonotype was detected many times. The chain recombines TRBV20-1 with TRBJ1-1; 8 positions match TRBD1. V was clipped by 3 bases and J by 5 bases; unmatched bases: 5. In germline, CDR1 is DFQATT, CDR2 SNEGSKA (reference sequence). The CDR3 is 13 residues long. This CDR3 reads CSARDRVRTEAFF. The CDR3 nucleotides are TGCAGTGCTAGGGACAGGGTAAGGACTGAAGCTTTCTTT.

A few counts support this clonotype. The rearrangement links TRBV5-8 to TRBJ1-2; no definite D call. The germline V and J ends were trimmed by 0 bases and 10 bases, with 13 bases remaining between them. The CDR3 runs 13 residues. Per the germline V gene, CDR1 is SGHTS and CDR2 is YDEGEE. The CDR3 coding sequence is TGTGCCAGCAGCTTGGCCCACACCCCGGTCTACACCTTC. Residues: CASSLAHTPVYTF.

The chain has TRBV19 and TRBJ1-3, with 9 nucleotides matching TRBD1. This CDR3 contains 15 residues. The V segment lost 5 bases and the J segment 3 bases; nucleotides outside the gene matches: 5. Germline CDR1 and CDR2: LNHDA and SQIVND (reference sequence). CDR3 in amino acids: CASSARTGDGNTIYF. The CDR3 DNA follows: TGTGCCAGTAGTGCCCGGACAGGGGATGGAAACACCATATATTTT.

A few counts support this clonotype. The V and J genes are TRBV7-9 and TRBJ1-2; perhaps TRBD1 as D (6 bases). The V and J ends lost 3 bases and 3 bases respectively, with 11 bases between them. The CDR3 has 14 amino acids. Per germline, CDR1 SEHNR and CDR2 FQNEAQ (reference sequence). CDR3 sequence reads: CASSLQGRDYGYTF. The CDR3 coding sequence is TGTGCCAGCAGCTTGCAGGGGCGGGACTATGGCTACACCTTC. The full variable domain, completed using reference TRBV7-9 and TRBJ1-2, is DTGVSQNPRHKITKRGQNVTFRCDPISEHNRLYWYRQTLGQGPEFLTYFQNEAQLEKSRLLSDRFSAERPKGSFSTLEIQRTEQGDSAMYLCASSLQGRDYGYTFGSGTRLTVV.

In its sample, this clonotype was seen many times. The chain combines TRBV5-6 with TRBJ1-2; D remains ambiguous. Germline V gene sequence: CDR1 SGHDT, CDR2 YYEEEE. The V gene lost 0 bases and the J gene lost 4 bases, with 10 bases spanning the gap. There are 14 residues in the CDR3. This chain's CDR3 is CASSLEQTTYGYTF. The CDR3 DNA reads TGTGCCAGCAGCTTGGAACAGACAACCTATGGCTACACCTTC.

V gene TRBV5-4 combines with J gene TRBJ2-5; D is possibly TRBD2 (6 bases). Germline values: CDR1 SGHNT, CDR2 YYREEE (reference sequence). The CDR3 consists of 14 residues. Trimming removed 4 bases at V and 0 bases at J, with 10 bases between. The CDR3 DNA reads TGTGCCAGCAGCCGGGAGACAAACCAAGAGACCCAGTACTTC. Residues: CASSRETNQETQYF.

This clonotype has ten or more counts. The V gene is TRBV29-1, the J gene TRBJ1-5; possibly TRBD1 for D (5 bases). This CDR3 is built from 12 residues. The V gene's germline CDR1 is SQVTM and CDR2 ANQGSEA. With 4 bases removed from V and 7 bases from J, the gap between germline ends came to 11 bases. The CDR3 DNA sequence: TGCAGCGTTGTGCAGGGTGACCAGCCCCAGCATTTT. This codes for CSVVQGDQPQHF.

This clonotype was counted between two and nine times. The V call is TRBV9, the J call TRBJ1-2; no reliable D call. The CDR3 loop spans 14 amino acids. In germline, CDR1 is SGDLS, CDR2 YYNGEE. With 2 bases removed from V and 4 bases from J, the gap between germline ends came to 12 bases. Written as DNA, the CDR3 is TGTGCCAGCAGCGTGCAACAGTCTCCCTATGGCTACACCTTC. Translated: CASSVQQSPYGYTF.

The CDR3 sequence is CASSEVPAYEQYF. CDR3 coding DNA: TGTGCCAGCAGTGAGGTGCCAGCCTACGAGCAGTACTTC. The J gene is TRBJ2-7, the V gene TRBV2; D gene unclear. This CDR3 has 13 amino acids. V lost 3 bases and J lost 2, with 8 bases in between. Germline V gene data show CDR1 as SNHLY and CDR2 as FYNNEI.

The V gene is TRBV28, the J gene TRBJ1-6; D is possibly TRBD1 (5 bases). This CDR3 contains 12 residues. Trimming took off 2 bases at V and 13 bases at J, with 9 bases between the two ends. The germline V gene encodes CDR1 MDHEN and CDR2 SYDVKM. CDR3 nucleotides: TGTGCCAGCAGTTTACAGGGTCAGCCCCTCCACTTT. Translated, it gives CASSLQGQPLHF.

This clonotype was picked up many times. The J gene is TRBJ1-5, the V gene TRBV13; D is unclear. V was pared by 6 bases and J by 7 bases, with 10 bases between. CDR1 and CDR2 (germline): PRHDT, FYEKMQ (reference sequence). This CDR3 has 12 residues. The CDR3 region has the DNA TGTGCCAGCAGTGGTGGGAACCAGCCCCAGCATTTT. Translating it yields CASSGGNQPQHF.